Listed below are T cell receptor beta chains from one sample, sequenced in a study of blood T cells in healthy people across ages. MiXCR, applied by TCRdb to the 5' RACE reads, yields one record per CDR3 protein. The repertoire holds around 990,000 distinct CDR3 sequences, with about 25% as singletons. These same records also appear under a second study, on T cells of mothers and their children.

The sample was blood. These receptors all stem from a girl aged 2 to 10 in good health. CDR3s include the opening cysteine and the closing phenylalanine or tryptophan. The D gene is left open where the match is weak. Some rows have no size entry. The others give once, few or many, or a class for an expanded clone.

>TRBJ2-2|TRBV29-1|TRBD2|.
CSVVDGEGGELFF
TGCAGCGTTGTGGACGGGGAGGGCGGGGAGCTGTTTTTT
>TRBJ2-1|TRBV12-3/TRBV12-4|TRBD2|.
CAGSLAGNGQFF
TGTGCCGGCAGTTTAGCGGGGAATGGGCAGTTCTTC
>TRBJ2-1|TRBV7-9|TRBD2|.
CASSWNGGLAGVNEQFF
TGTGCCAGCAGCTGGAACGGGGGACTAGCGGGAGTCAATGAGCAGTTCTTC
>TRBJ2-7|TRBV4-1|TRBD1|few
CACSQVGTTGDEQYF
TGCGCCTGCAGCCAAGTGGGGACGACAGGGGACGAGCAGTACTTC
>TRBJ2-5|TRBV6-5|.|few
CASSYSAVGAQDF
TGTGCCAGCAGTTACTCGGCGGTTGGGGCCCAGGACTTC
>TRBJ2-2|TRBV7-3|TRBD1|few
CASSLGGQENTGELFF
TGTGCCAGCAGCTTAGGGGGACAGGAGAACACCGGGGAGCTGTTTTTT
>TRBJ1-3|TRBV13|.|.
CASSTRTVQHSGNTIYF
TGTGCCAGCAGCACCAGGACAGTTCAGCATTCTGGAAACACCATATATTTT
>TRBJ2-1|TRBV28|.|.
CASSPISDEQFF
TGTGCCAGCAGCCCGATCTCGGATGAGCAGTTCTTC
>TRBJ2-3|TRBV10-3|.|.
CAISGDPGVADTQYF
TGTGCCATCAGTGGGGATCCGGGGGTGGCGGATACGCAGTATTTT
>TRBJ2-5|TRBV13|TRBD1|.
CAGSTRQGETQYF
TGTGCCGGCAGCACAAGACAGGGGGAGACCCAGTACTTC
>TRBJ1-2|TRBV28|.|few
CASGLIGGGGYGYTF
TGTGCCAGCGGTTTGATTGGGGGAGGGGGCTATGGCTACACCTTC
>TRBJ2-1|TRBV7-9|.|.
CASSPTEISYNEQFF
TGTGCCAGCAGCCCGACAGAGATTTCCTACAATGAGCAGTTCTTC
>TRBJ2-6|TRBV19|.|few
CASYDSSGANVLTF
TGTGCCAGTTACGACAGCTCTGGGGCCAACGTCCTGACTTTC
>TRBJ1-2|TRBV5-4|TRBD1|few
CASSLEQGAYFNYGYTF
TGTGCCAGCAGCCTGGAACAGGGGGCCTATTTCAACTATGGCTACACCTTC
>TRBJ1-4|TRBV7-6|TRBD1|.
CASSRTGNELFF
TGTGCCAGCAGCCGGACAGGGAATGAACTGTTTTTT
>TRBJ2-5|TRBV20-1|.|.
CSATASNPETQYF
TGCAGTGCGACCGCTAGTAACCCAGAGACCCAGTACTTC
>TRBJ2-3|TRBV18|.|.
CASLPRQILGTDTQYF
TGTGCCAGCTTACCGAGGCAGATACTAGGCACAGATACGCAGTATTTT
>TRBJ2-7|TRBV6-5|TRBD1|few
CASSYSKTGSFYEQYF
TGTGCCAGCAGTTACTCGAAGACAGGGTCCTTCTACGAGCAGTACTTC
>TRBJ2-1|TRBV29-1|.|few
CSVISEGEQFF
TGCAGCGTCATAAGCGAGGGTGAGCAGTTCTTC
>TRBJ2-1|TRBV7-2|.|.
CASTRLLDEQFF
TGTGCCAGCACCCGCCTGCTCGATGAGCAGTTCTTC
>TRBJ2-7|TRBV29-1|TRBD1|few
CSVVKGAADGYEQYF
TGCAGCGTTGTTAAGGGGGCGGCTGACGGCTACGAACAGTACTTC
>TRBJ2-3|TRBV29-1|TRBD2|few
CSVQALAAYSTDTQYF
TGCAGCGTTCAGGCCCTAGCGGCATATAGCACAGATACGCAGTATTTT
>TRBJ2-1|TRBV2|TRBD2|.
CASVRGLAGYNEQFF
TGTGCCAGCGTCCGGGGACTAGCGGGCTACAATGAGCAGTTCTTC
>TRBJ2-7|TRBV20-1|.|.
CSASPGKGYEQYF
TGCAGTGCTAGCCCGGGGAAAGGGTACGAGCAGTACTTC
>TRBJ2-4|TRBV29-1|.|few
CSVEDPQALWAKNIQYF
TGCAGCGTTGAAGATCCTCAGGCTCTTTGGGCCAAAAACATTCAGTACTTC
>TRBJ1-3|TRBV27|.|few
CASSPQGNSGNTIYF
TGTGCCAGCAGTCCTCAGGGGAACTCTGGAAACACCATATATTTT